This T cell receptor (beta chain) was sequenced for a study of blood T cell repertoires in COVID-19 (dated by TCRdb to 2018 to 2021). For the wider study: The collaborator samples originated in the United States, Italy and Spain and spanned the acute and convalescent phases of COVID-19. The repertoires were made available in a free public database intended to serve as a resource for research on the immune response to SARS-CoV-2. Where HLA class I and class II types were available, the types were taken from metadata supplied by the sample provider, not from assay-based typing. The prospective study material was composed of cDNA or gDNA derived from T cells, B-cell-depleted T cells, or PBMCs. The dataset comprised deeply sampled blood TCRbeta repertoires from subjects exposed to, actively infected with, or recovered from COVID-19. The samples were drawn from two sources: the first 160 participants of the ongoing ImmuneRACE study, and fewer than 1,500 subjects contributed by 6 global collaborators. A de-identified subject ID, COVID-19 status, age in years and sex were almost always included in the sample metadata.

As regards this clone: Its antigen is not yet known. The sample holds no much larger clone one base away, and base qualities are not on file.

Each collaborating institution followed its own protocols to collect whole blood in K2EDTA tubes. For TCRbeta analysis, collaborator samples were shipped as frozen whole blood, as isolated PBMCs, or as DNA extracted from either sample type. According to the germline V gene, CDR1 reads KGHSH and CDR2 reads LQKENI. The CDR3 contains 16 residues, cysteine and phenylalanine counted. The sequence is cut down to CDR3 DNA, 48 bases in frame from base 1. Trimming takes 0 bases off V and 5 bases off J; junction bases not matched to a gene: 9. General conclusions and limits of the study: The amount of clinical and demographic metadata varied by source and participant and was provided uncurated.

TCRbeta CDR3 regions were amplified from genomic DNA by means of the immunoSEQ Assay, a bias-controlled multiplex PCR. The source study handled its data this way. The number of nucleated cells in each sample was estimated from the amplification of reference gene primers within the assay. To quantify the absolute abundance of each unique TCRbeta CDR3 rearrangement, sequence reads were collapsed and filtered. For each sample, productive Simpson clonality was calculated by taking the square root of Simpson's diversity index across productive rearrangements. The clones in this table, taken by TCRdb from immuneACCESS, are in-frame only. Not every clone is retained; where verified, under half of the shortfall comes from an unresolved V gene, and the cause of the rest is unknown. That table supplies the V and J calls and clone size; D and trimming were determined from the DNA. This sample comprises 30,000 to 40,000 clones, just over 90% of them detected only once. The ten top clones hold about 0.9% of the sample.

The origin of this receptor is a male donor with active COVID-19. The sample consisted of peripheral blood. Recombination joined TRBV18 with TRBJ2-5; TRBD1 agrees with 7 junctional bases. Here is the DNA: TGTGCCAGCTCACCACCGGAGAGGGGGCGAGGGGAGACCCAGTACTTC. Its product reads: CASSPPERGRGETQYF.